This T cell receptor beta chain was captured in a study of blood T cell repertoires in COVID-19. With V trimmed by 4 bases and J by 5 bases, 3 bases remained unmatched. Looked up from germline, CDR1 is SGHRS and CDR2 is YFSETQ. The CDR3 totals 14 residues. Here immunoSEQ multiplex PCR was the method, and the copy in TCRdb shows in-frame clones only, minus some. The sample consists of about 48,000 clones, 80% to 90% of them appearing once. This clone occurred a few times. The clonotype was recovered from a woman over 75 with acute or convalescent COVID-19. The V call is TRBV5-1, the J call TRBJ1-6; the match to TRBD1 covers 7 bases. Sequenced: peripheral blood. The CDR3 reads CASSMGQNNSPLHF. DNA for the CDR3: TGCGCCAGCAGCATGGGACAGAATAATTCACCCCTCCACTTT. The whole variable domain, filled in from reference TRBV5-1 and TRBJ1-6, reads KAGVTQTPRYLIKTRGQQVTLSCSPISGHRSVSWYQQTPGQGLQFLFEYFSETQRNKGNFPGRFSGRQFSNSRSEMNVSTLELGDSALYLCASSMGQNNSPLHFGNGTRLTVT.